This T cell receptor (beta chain) originates from a study of blood T cell repertoires in COVID-19 (dated by TCRdb to 2020 to 2022). Describing the broader study: Samples from collaborators originated in the United States, Italy and Spain and spanned both the acute and convalescent phases of COVID-19. The prospective study material was composed of cDNA or gDNA derived from T cells, B-cell-depleted T cells, or PBMCs. Deeply sampled blood TCRbeta repertoires from subjects exposed to, actively infected with, or recovered from COVID-19 were included in the dataset. The repertoires were released in a freely available public database meant as a resource for research on the immune response to SARS-CoV-2. The samples were drawn from two sources: the first 160 participants of the ongoing ImmuneRACE study, and 1,200 or so subjects contributed by 6 global collaborators. A de-identified subject ID, COVID-19 status, age in years and sex were almost always included in the sample metadata. Where HLA class I and class II types were available, the types were taken from metadata supplied by the sample provider, not from assay-based typing.

The paper as a whole reports these results and caveats: Clinical and demographic metadata were provided uncurated, with the amount varying by source and participant.

As regards this clone: This receptor's antigen is unknown. No much larger clone is present one base from it, and per-base qualities are unavailable.

Each collaborating institution followed its own protocols to collect whole blood in K2EDTA tubes. For TCRbeta analysis, collaborators shipped samples as frozen whole blood, isolated PBMCs, or DNA extracted from either of those sample types. TCRbeta CDR3 regions were amplified from genomic DNA using the immunoSEQ Assay, a bias-controlled multiplex PCR. The paper's processing steps were these. The number of nucleated cells in each sample was estimated from the amplification of reference gene primers within the assay. Sequence reads were collapsed and filtered to measure the absolute abundance of every unique TCRbeta CDR3 rearrangement. For each sample, productive Simpson clonality was calculated as the square root of Simpson's diversity index across productive rearrangements. What TCRdb holds here is the immuneACCESS table cut down to in-frame rearrangements. Part of the clones is not present; checked against another copy, under half of the missing clones reflect an unresolved V gene, and the others are unexplained. That table furnishes V, J and clone size, whereas the DNA furnished D and trimming. This sample gives some 170,000 clones in total; about 86% of them show up just once. The leading ten clones occupy around a fifth of the sample.

Spanning cysteine to phenylalanine, the CDR3 consists of 13 amino acids. Left in the record is the CDR3 DNA by itself, 39 bases read in frame from the first base. The junction shows trimming of 2 bases on V and 8 bases on J, and the gene matches do not reach 5 bases of it. The germline V gene sets CDR1 to ENHRY and CDR2 to SYGVKD. The material sequenced was peripheral blood. The chain was built from TRBV10-3 and TRBJ1-2; a stretch of 7 junction bases matches TRBD1. The TCR was taken from an elderly woman with acute or convalescent COVID-19. This receptor has the CDR3 CAISETGDGGYTF. The nucleotide sequence reads as follows: TGTGCCATCAGTGAGACAGGGGATGGCGGCTACACCTTC.